This TCR beta chain comes out of a study of cytomegalovirus exposure and HLA in healthy donors. TCRdb keeps only in-frame clones here, not all; method: immunoSEQ multiplex PCR. This table has 150,000 to 200,000 clones, roughly 77% appearing once. In germline, CDR1 is SGHTA, CDR2 FQGTGA. The CDR3 runs 13 residues. The V end was cut by 5 bases, the J end by 1 base, with 8 bases between. A remark on this clone: No antigen is known for it.

Study conclusions and caveats: The CMV antigen specificity of a few CMV-associated chains was confirmed through in vitro analysis. Among TCR sequences, most were rare, though some public TCRs appeared in many donors.

The chain is built from TRBV7-3 and TRBJ2-5; weak D call: TRBD2 (6 bases). The TCR originated in a woman younger than 45 in good health and CMV-seronegative. Input material: PBMCs. The chain's CDR3 is CASSGGTQETQYF. The CDR3 nucleotides read TGTGCCAGCAGCGGGGGGACCCAAGAGACCCAGTACTTC.